This T cell receptor beta chain was sequenced for a study of shared clonotypes between healthy human individuals. Authors' methods: Filtering of immunoSEQ junctional sequences could not match full-length read filtering. Assay used: immunoSEQ multiplex PCR; TCRdb lists only in-frame clones, some missing. The DNA was the basis for D and trimming; V, J and clone size are from that table. In the table there are 400,000 to 600,000 clones, 60% to 80% of which are singletons. With 4 bases removed from V and 7 bases from J, the gap between germline ends came to 17 bases. The CDR3 loop spans 14 amino acids. Germline V gives CDR1 SGDLS, CDR2 YYNGEE.

This chain links TRBV9 with TRBJ1-1; the D is unclear. This TCR was recovered from a woman aged 40 to 50 in good health. Some clones in this sample may be carry-over from other donors' samples. The sequenced sample consisted of PBMCs. CDR3 in DNA: TGTGCCAGCAGCCCCGCGAAGGGTAGGCATGAAGCTTTCTTT. Encoded protein: CASSPAKGRHEAFF.